This T cell receptor (beta chain) was identified during a study of cytomegalovirus exposure and HLA in healthy donors. Study-level results: As a later analysis showed, several of the most significant clusters appeared to be linked to common viral pathogens. Later analysis identified a missense DCLRE1C variant that was linked to TCR beta V- and J-gene trimming.

The CDR3 has 13 residues. The V gene's germline CDR1 is GTSNPN and CDR2 SVGIG (reference sequence). With V trimmed by 2 bases and J by 8 bases, 7 bases remained unmatched. Vbeta (60) and Jbeta (13) primers were used in the PCR. TCRdb's copy holds only in-frame clones and misses some; the assay was immunoSEQ multiplex PCR. The sample yields about 130,000 clones, 60% to 80% seen once. On this clone: Its antigen is unidentified.

The clonotype originates from a young man in good health and CMV-seronegative. Sequenced material: PBMCs. The J gene is TRBJ1-1, the V gene TRBV30; 8 bases are shared with TRBD1. In nucleotides, the CDR3 is TGTGCCTGGAGTCCGGGACAGGCAGAAGAAGCTTTCTTT. Its translation: CAWSPGQAEEAFF.